Listed here are 12 T cell receptor beta chains from one sample, sequenced in a study of blood T cell repertoires in COVID-19. Clones were read by immunoSEQ multiplex PCR, and TCRdb kept only the in-frame ones, dropping some. The sample shows 280,000 or so clones, 90% of them seen only once. The sequenced sample was PBMCs or T cells enriched from blood (not recorded which). These receptors were obtained from a woman aged 18-29 years with acute COVID-19.

The table lists this clone with a few counts. The chain carries TRBV27 and TRBJ1-1; no firm D call. Trimming took off 2 bases at V and 4 bases at J, with 8 bases between the two ends. This CDR3 has 13 residues. The germline V gene has CDR1 MNHEY and CDR2 SMNVEV (reference sequence). The CDR3 loop reads CASSLLGLTEAFF. CDR3 nucleotides: TGTGCCAGCAGTTTACTTGGGCTCACTGAAGCTTTCTTT.

V gene TRBV3-1 (or the pseudogene TRBV3-2) combines with J gene TRBJ2-1, with 7 bases fitting TRBD2. CDR3 length: 15 amino acids. The V and J ends lost 2 bases and 7 bases, in that order; junction bases with no gene match: 8. Germline V gene sequence: CDR1 LGHDT, CDR2 YNNKEL (reference sequence). CDR3 residues: CASSQHSGMRNEQFF. The CDR3 DNA sequence: TGTGCCAGCAGCCAACACAGCGGGATGAGGAATGAGCAGTTCTTC.

This sequence joins TRBV4-2 and TRBJ2-1, with 9 positions matching TRBD2. The CDR3 length is 19 residues. CDR1 and CDR2 from the germline V gene are LGHNA and YNFKEQ. Losses at the gene ends were 4 bases for V and 4 bases for J; bases not matched to a gene: 17. This chain's CDR3 is CASSPSPLAGSTLYNEQFF. CDR3 DNA sequence: TGTGCCAGCAGCCCATCACCCCTAGCGGGATCGACCCTTTACAATGAGCAGTTCTTC.

DNA of the CDR3: TGTGCCAGCAGCTTCTCCCAGGGGGCGGGAGAGACCCAGTACTTC. This codes for CASSFSQGAGETQYF. The rearrangement uses TRBV7-9 and TRBJ2-5, with 8 bases identical to TRBD1. The trim removed 3 bases at V and 4 bases at J, leaving 7 bases unmatched. Germline CDR1 is SEHNR and CDR2 is FQNEAQ (reference sequence). The CDR3 is 15 residues long.

The V call is TRBV7-2, the J call TRBJ2-4, with TRBD2 identical over 13 bases. This CDR3 comprises 18 residues. Germline CDR1 SGHTA, CDR2 FQGNSA. Unmatched junction bases numbered 11, after V lost 5 bases and J lost 4 bases. The CDR3 DNA reads TGTGCCAGCAGCATACGTGTCTGGACTAGCGGGAGTAAAAACATTCAGTACTTC. It yields the protein CASSIRVWTSGSKNIQYF.

The chain combines TRBV11-3 with TRBJ2-1; 9 nucleotides line up with TRBD1. Germline assignment: CDR1 SGHNT and CDR2 YENEEA. V shed 5 bases, J shed 9 bases, and the junction held 2 bases outside the gene matches. The CDR3 contains 12 residues. This CDR3 reads CASSKTGGEQFF. In DNA, the CDR3 is TGTGCCAGCAGCAAGACAGGGGGTGAGCAGTTCTTC.

The chain couples TRBV19 to TRBJ2-3; 9 nucleotides match TRBD2. J gave up 0 bases and V 6 bases, and 7 bases lay outside the gene matches. There are 16 residues in the CDR3. The germline CDR1 and CDR2 sequences are LNHDA and SQIVND (reference sequence). The DNA for the CDR3 is TGTGCCAGTAGCGCGGCGACTAGCGGCAGCACAGATACGCAGTATTTT. Translation: CASSAATSGSTDTQYF.

In nucleotides, the CDR3 is TGTGCCAGCAGCTTATTAGCGATCAGCTCCTACAATGAGCAGTTCTTC. This translates into CASSLLAISSYNEQFF. V and J are TRBV7-3 and TRBJ2-1; tentatively, D is TRBD2 (5 bases). The ends were cut back, 2 bases at V and 0 bases at J, with 11 bases in the middle. This CDR3 is 16 amino acids long. The V gene's germline CDR1 is SGHTA and CDR2 FQGTGA.

The rearrangement joins TRBV6-6 to TRBJ1-4, with D hard to call. The CDR3 covers 16 residues. The V gene lost 5 bases and the J gene lost 8 bases, with 21 bases spanning the gap. The germline V gene encodes CDR1 MNHNY and CDR2 SVGAGI (reference sequence). The CDR3 DNA is TGTGCCAGCAGTCTTACACCGGGCCACGGAGGGGAAAAACTGTTTTTT. Residues: CASSLTPGHGGEKLFF.

This rearrangement joins TRBV3-1 (or the pseudogene TRBV3-2) to TRBJ2-2; TRBD2 might be the D (6 bases). V was shortened by 0 bases and J by 3 bases, with 26 bases between the two germline ends. Per germline, CDR1 LGHDT and CDR2 YNNKEL (reference sequence). There are 21 residues in the CDR3. CDR3 coding DNA: TGTGCCAGCAGCCAAGAGCTGGGTACGCGAAACGGGAGTCGGGACACCGGGGAGCTGTTTTTT. The encoded protein is CASSQELGTRNGSRDTGELFF.

The chain links TRBV7-9 to TRBJ1-5; D is undetermined. CDR1 is SEHNR and CDR2 is FQNEAQ in the germline V gene (reference sequence). This CDR3 is 14 amino acids long. V lost 2 bases and J lost 2, with 7 bases in between. Here the CDR3 DNA reads TGTGCCAGCAGCTTAAGTCAGGGCAATCAGCCCCAGCATTTT. Amino acid sequence: CASSLSQGNQPQHF.

The chain has TRBV10-2 and TRBJ2-1, with D maybe TRBD1 (7 bases). CDR1 and CDR2 (germline): WSHSY, SAAADI. The CDR3 has 13 amino acids. The V gene lost 7 bases and the J gene lost 4 bases, with 11 bases spanning the gap. CDR3 sequence reads: CASKGAGYNEQFF. CDR3 DNA: TGCGCCAGCAAGGGGGCGGGGTACAATGAGCAGTTCTTC.